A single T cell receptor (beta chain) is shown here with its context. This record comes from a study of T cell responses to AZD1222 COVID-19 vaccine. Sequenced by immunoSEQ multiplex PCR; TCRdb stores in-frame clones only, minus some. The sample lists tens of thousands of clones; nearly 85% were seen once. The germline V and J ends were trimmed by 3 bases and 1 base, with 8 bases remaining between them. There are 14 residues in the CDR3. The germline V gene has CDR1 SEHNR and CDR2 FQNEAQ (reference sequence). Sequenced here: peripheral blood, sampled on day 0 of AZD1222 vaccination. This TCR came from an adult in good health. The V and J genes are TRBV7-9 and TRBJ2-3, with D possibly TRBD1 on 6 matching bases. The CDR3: CASSFSGGTDTQYF. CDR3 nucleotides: TGTGCCAGCAGCTTTTCAGGGGGCACAGATACGCAGTATTTT.